This entry describes one TCR beta chain. Its cognate antigen has yet to be identified. No base qualities exist here, and no much larger clone lies one base off it. This sample is part of a study of Ad26.COV2.S vaccination and SARS-CoV-2 variants (dated by TCRdb to about 2021). Notes on the research overall: Donors in the vaccine arm were drawn from COV1001, a phase I-IIa trial of Ad26.COV2.S in healthy adults that was multicentre, randomized, double-blind and placebo-controlled. TCRbeta repertoire sequencing served as the tool for gauging how specific and how broad the SARS-CoV-2-reactive T cell receptors were following Ad26.COV2.S vaccination. The TCR-sequenced set comprised approximately 30 samples: around 20 Ad26.COV2.S vaccine recipients, 5 placebo recipients and 8 SARS-CoV-2 convalescent individuals. Ad26.COV2.S was administered intramuscularly at a dose of 5x10^10 or 1x10^11 viral particles, either as one shot or as two shots given 56 days apart. Trial participants were randomized into five groups of five: low-dose or high-dose Ad26.COV2.S given once or twice, or placebo on both occasions. Blinding of investigators to trial group allocation was maintained during experiments and outcome assessment.

According to the germline V gene (reference sequence), CDR1 reads SGHNT and CDR2 reads YYREEE. V is pared back by 0 bases and J by 4 bases, with 13 bases lying between the germline termini. Including cysteine and phenylalanine, the CDR3 has 16 amino acids. Only the CDR3 portion is preserved as DNA: 48 bases, with reading frame beginning at the first base. The treatment or condition label for this specimen denotes: 15 to 20 received Ad26.COV2.S at low or high dose, single or two shots; several received placebo; per-sample allocation not given. For vaccine and placebo recipients, the sequenced repertoires came from samples collected on day 63 after the first injection. Between 29 July and 7 August 2020, Cohort 1b enrolled some 25 adults aged 18-55 years at one site in Boston, USA. Ad26.COV2.S consisted of a replication-incompetent adenovirus type 26 vector by which a prefusion-stabilized SARS-CoV-2 spike protein from the original Wuhan strain was expressed.

TCRbeta CDR3 regions were sequenced with the immunoSEQ Assay. After extraction, genomic DNA underwent amplification by bias-controlled multiplex PCR, followed by high-throughput sequencing. The authors' analysis ran thus. To quantify the absolute abundance of every unique TCRbeta CDR3 region, sequences were collapsed and filtered. T cell fraction was estimated by normalization of TCRbeta template counts to usable DNA, with usable DNA being measured through amplification of reference genes present in all nucleated cells. Repertoire TCRs were annotated as SARS-CoV-2-specific when V gene, CDR3 amino acid sequence and J gene were exactly matched to a known reactive TCR set. The reference SARS-CoV-2 TCR set was derived from MIRA and filtered for enrichment in COVID-19-positive ImmuneCODE repertoires, a step that removed public or cross-reactive TCRs. Drawing on the MIRA antigens, annotated TCRs were analysed further at the level of specific ORF or position within ORF. Depth was the summed frequency of annotated unique rearrangements, while breadth was defined as annotated unique rearrangements over total unique productive rearrangements. Two-sided Wilcoxon rank-sum tests were used to compare TCR breadth between groups. This immuneACCESS table, as held by TCRdb, lists in-frame sequences with V and J called but not all clones. Of the missing ones, under half trace to an unresolved V gene in checked studies; the others have no known cause. Clonal size and the V and J genes are those of that table, whereas D and trimming came from the DNA. For this sample the table gives 350,000 to 500,000 clones, of which roughly 90% were detected only once. 12% of the sample belongs to the ten largest clones.

The paper's findings and limits, for the study overall: The authors noted that the TCR breadth and depth analyses may have underestimated total T cell responses. The study was not powered for comparison of responses between vaccine doses or regimens. Spike-specific TCR breadth was higher in Ad26.COV2.S recipients than in placebo recipients (P = 0.0014). After vaccination, substantial breadth of spike-specific CD8+ and CD4+ T cell responses was reported. Vaccine and placebo recipients had comparable non-spike TCR breadth, which fits with the vaccine containing only spike.

The sequencing here drew on peripheral blood, taken in a trial of Ad26.COV2.S vaccine versus placebo. This TCR derives from a person aged 18-60 years who received the Ad26.COV2.S COVID-19 vaccine or a placebo. This chain joins TRBV5-4 to TRBJ2-2, with the D gene not clear enough to name. The DNA is as follows: TGTGCCAGCAGCTTGGTTCACTTAGCCGGCACCGGGGAGCTGTTTTTT. Its amino acids are CASSLVHLAGTGELFF.